This is a list of T cell receptor beta chains from one sample in a study of Ad26.COV2.S vaccination and SARS-CoV-2 variants. Measured with immunoSEQ multiplex PCR; TCRdb has only the in-frame clones, and not every one. The sample carries 450,000 to 550,000 clones, roughly 89% recorded once. The source was peripheral blood, collected in a trial of Ad26.COV2.S vaccine versus placebo. The receptors come from a person aged 18 to 59 who received the Ad26.COV2.S COVID-19 vaccine or a placebo. Both conserved end residues are part of each CDR3. The D gene is left open where the match is weak. Some rows have no size entry. The others give once, few or many, or a class for an expanded clone.

v_call	j_call	d_call	clone_size	cdr3_aa	cdr3_nt
TRBV24-1	TRBJ1-2	-	once	CATSAGEGRGYGYTF	TGTGCCACCAGTGCCGGGGAGGGACGTGGCTATGGCTACACCTTC
TRBV30	TRBJ2-5	TRBD1	few	CAWGPGGARGETQYF	TGTGCCTGGGGCCCAGGGGGAGCCAGGGGGGAGACCCAGTACTTC
TRBV5-6	TRBJ1-1	-	-	CASSFWAGLLKTEAFF	TGTGCCAGCAGCTTTTGGGCAGGGCTATTGAAGACTGAAGCTTTCTTT
TRBV7-9	TRBJ1-4	TRBD1	-	CASSSGTGGDEKLFF	TGTGCCAGCAGCTCCGGGACAGGGGGGGATGAAAAACTGTTTTTT
TRBV4-2	TRBJ2-2	TRBD2	-	CASSQVLAGRTGELFF	TGTGCCAGCAGCCAAGTACTAGCGGGAAGGACCGGGGAGCTGTTTTTT
TRBV9	TRBJ2-7	-	few	CASSPSRASYEQYF	TGTGCCAGCAGCCCCTCCAGGGCGTCCTACGAGCAGTACTTC
TRBV27	TRBJ2-2	-	-	CASSSLINTGELFF	TGTGCCAGCAGCTCCTTAATAAACACCGGGGAGCTGTTTTTT
TRBV7-4	TRBJ2-2	-	-	CASSLAFWGPGELFF	TGTGCCAGCAGCTTAGCGTTTTGGGGGCCCGGGGAGCTGTTTTTT
TRBV7-3	TRBJ2-5	-	-	CASSLNFGETQYF	TGTGCCAGCAGCTTAAACTTTGGGGAGACCCAGTACTTC
TRBV29-1	TRBJ1-2	-	-	CSVGGGTSSYGYTF	TGCAGCGTTGGGGGGGGGACTTCCAGCTATGGCTACACCTTC
TRBV30	TRBJ1-5	TRBD1	-	CAWSGRGQGDQPQHF	TGTGCCTGGAGTGGTAGGGGACAGGGGGATCAGCCCCAGCATTTT
TRBV5-1	TRBJ2-5	-	-	CASLRQFQETQYF	TGCGCCAGCCTTAGACAGTTCCAAGAGACCCAGTACTTC
TRBV7-9	TRBJ1-4	TRBD1	-	CASSSGQGDIEKLFF	TGTGCCAGCAGCTCAGGGCAGGGGGACATTGAAAAACTGTTTTTT
TRBV4-2	TRBJ1-5	TRBD1	-	CASSPETGEPQHF	TGTGCCAGCAGCCCGGAGACAGGGGAGCCCCAGCATTTT
TRBV27	TRBJ2-1	TRBD1	-	CASSSGTGKGYNEQFF	TGTGCCAGCAGCTCCGGGACAGGAAAGGGCTACAATGAGCAGTTCTTC
TRBV15	TRBJ2-7	-	-	CATSPRRGFYEQYF	TGTGCCACCAGCCCCCGCCGGGGTTTCTACGAGCAGTACTTC
TRBV30	TRBJ2-1	-	-	CAWSWGGRTEQFF	TGTGCCTGGAGCTGGGGGGGCCGGACTGAGCAGTTCTTC
TRBV5-1	TRBJ2-3	TRBD1	-	CASSSTGALTDTQYF	TGCGCCAGCAGCTCGACAGGGGCCCTCACAGATACGCAGTATTTT
TRBV5-6	TRBJ2-7	TRBD1	-	CASSFGTGFYEQYF	TGTGCCAGCAGCTTCGGGACAGGATTCTACGAGCAGTACTTC
TRBV7-2	TRBJ2-2	-	few	CASSSRGGFTTGELFF	TGTGCCAGCAGCTCCCGGGGCGGGTTCACCACCGGGGAGCTGTTTTTT
TRBV28	TRBJ2-5	-	-	CASSSGTKETQYF	TGTGCCAGCAGTTCCGGGACGAAAGAGACCCAGTACTTC
TRBV11-2	TRBJ2-5	TRBD2	-	CASRKSGRQGRETQYF	TGTGCCAGCAGGAAGAGCGGGAGGCAAGGTCGGGAGACCCAGTACTTC
TRBV4-1	TRBJ1-3	-	-	CASSQTVGISGNTIYF	TGCGCCAGCAGCCAAACAGTCGGCATCTCTGGAAACACCATATATTTT
TRBV18	TRBJ1-1	-	-	CASSAMDSGNTEAFF	TGTGCCAGCTCTGCCATGGATAGTGGGAACACTGAAGCTTTCTTT
TRBV4-3	TRBJ1-5	-	-	CASSQVRGGINQPQHF	TGCGCCAGCAGCCAAGTCCGGGGGGGAATCAATCAGCCCCAGCATTTT
TRBV9	TRBJ2-7	-	-	CASTPGGGNYEQYF	TGTGCCAGCACCCCAGGGGGGGGAAACTACGAGCAGTACTTC
TRBV5-4	TRBJ2-5	TRBD2	-	CASSLRDYLRETQYF	TGTGCCAGCAGCTTGAGGGACTATCTGCGGGAGACCCAGTACTTC
TRBV19	TRBJ1-6	-	-	CASSMDSSYNSPLHF	TGTGCCAGTAGTATGGATAGCTCCTATAATTCACCCCTCCACTTT
TRBV28	TRBJ2-7	TRBD1	once	CASSRLGQVTYEQYF	TGTGCCAGCAGTCGACTCGGACAGGTCACCTACGAGCAGTACTTC
TRBV6-5	TRBJ1-2	TRBD1	-	CASSYSQGADYGYTF	TGTGCCAGCAGTTACTCCCAGGGGGCAGACTATGGCTACACCTTC
TRBV7-6	TRBJ2-2	-	-	CASSLMGNANTGELFF	TGTGCCAGCAGCTTAATGGGAAACGCGAACACCGGGGAGCTGTTTTTT
TRBV19	TRBJ1-5	-	-	CASGGVYSNQPQHF	TGTGCCAGTGGAGGGGTTTATAGCAATCAGCCCCAGCATTTT
TRBV7-9	TRBJ1-2	-	once	CASSLPGGGYTF	TGTGCCAGCAGCCTACCCGGGGGTGGCTACACCTTC
TRBV18	TRBJ1-1	-	-	CASSPPMLQDTEAFF	TGTGCCAGCTCACCACCCATGCTACAGGACACTGAAGCTTTCTTT
TRBV19	TRBJ1-2	TRBD1	once	CASSPGTVLYGYTF	TGTGCCAGTAGTCCAGGGACAGTGTTATATGGCTACACCTTC
TRBV5-1	TRBJ1-5	TRBD1	-	CASSLGTGEQPQHF	TGCGCCAGCAGCTTAGGAACAGGGGAACAGCCCCAGCATTTT
TRBV21-1	TRBJ1-6	-	-	CASSQINRGGHNSPLHF	TGTGCCAGCAGCCAGATAAACAGGGGGGGGCATAATTCACCCCTCCACTTT
TRBV30	TRBJ1-1	-	-	CAWSGGYGGAFF	TGTGCCTGGAGTGGGGGTTACGGTGGAGCTTTCTTT
TRBV28	TRBJ2-4	-	-	CASSSGQVKNIQYF	TGTGCCAGCAGTTCGGGACAAGTCAAAAACATTCAGTACTTC
TRBV6-5	TRBJ2-2	TRBD2	once	CASKLQRGTSGELFF	TGTGCCAGCAAACTTCAGCGGGGTACGTCCGGGGAGCTGTTTTTT
TRBV28	TRBJ2-1	-	-	CASSFLGRGYNEQFF	TGTGCCAGCAGTTTCTTGGGCAGGGGTTACAATGAGCAGTTCTTC
TRBV28	TRBJ1-3	-	-	CASSLVGHTIYF	TGTGCCAGCAGTTTGGTGGGGCACACCATATATTTT
TRBV6-1	TRBJ1-3	-	-	CASSEDWNTIYF	TGTGCCAGCAGTGAAGATTGGAACACCATATATTTT
TRBV6-2/TRBV6-3	TRBJ1-1	-	once	CASSNRAPNRGTEAFF	TGTGCCAGCAGTAACAGGGCCCCGAATCGTGGAACTGAAGCTTTCTTT
TRBV3-1/TRBV3-2	TRBJ2-1	-	-	CASAKGRGRDEQFF	TGTGCCAGCGCCAAGGGACGGGGGCGCGATGAGCAGTTCTTC
TRBV30	TRBJ1-3	-	-	CAWSVQVSGNTIYF	TGTGCCTGGAGTGTACAGGTCTCTGGAAACACCATATATTTT
TRBV7-6	TRBJ2-5	TRBD2	-	CASSRLAGGPETQYF	TGTGCCAGCAGCCGACTAGCGGGGGGGCCAGAGACCCAGTACTTC
TRBV20-1	TRBJ2-1	-	-	CSASLPGRRYSYNEQFF	TGCAGTGCTAGTCTGCCGGGCCGGCGGTACTCCTACAATGAGCAGTTCTTC
TRBV4-3	TRBJ2-3	TRBD2	-	CASSQAVLSIAGGTDTQYF	TGCGCCAGCAGCCAAGCCGTCCTCAGTATTGCGGGAGGCACAGATACGCAGTATTTT
TRBV5-1	TRBJ1-6	-	-	CASSLRQGDNSPLHF	TGCGCCAGCAGCTTGCGCCAAGGGGATAATTCACCCCTCCACTTT
TRBV11-2	TRBJ1-1	-	-	CASSLPGAATEAFF	TGTGCCAGCAGCTTACCGGGGGCGGCCACTGAAGCTTTCTTT
TRBV12-3/TRBV12-4	TRBJ2-1	-	-	CASRRGGTYEQFF	TGTGCCAGCAGACGAGGGGGTACCTATGAGCAGTTCTTC